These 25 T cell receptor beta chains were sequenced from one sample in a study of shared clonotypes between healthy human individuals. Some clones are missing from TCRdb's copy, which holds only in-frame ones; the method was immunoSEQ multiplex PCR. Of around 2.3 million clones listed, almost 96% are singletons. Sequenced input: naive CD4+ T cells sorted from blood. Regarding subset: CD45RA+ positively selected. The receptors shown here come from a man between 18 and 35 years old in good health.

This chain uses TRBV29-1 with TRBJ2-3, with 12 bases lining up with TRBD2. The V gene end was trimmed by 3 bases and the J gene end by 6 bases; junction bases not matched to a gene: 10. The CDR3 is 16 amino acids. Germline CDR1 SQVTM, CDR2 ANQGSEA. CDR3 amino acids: CSVDGTSGPWEDTQYF. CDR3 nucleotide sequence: TGCAGCGTTGATGGGACTAGCGGGCCCTGGGAGGATACGCAGTATTTT.

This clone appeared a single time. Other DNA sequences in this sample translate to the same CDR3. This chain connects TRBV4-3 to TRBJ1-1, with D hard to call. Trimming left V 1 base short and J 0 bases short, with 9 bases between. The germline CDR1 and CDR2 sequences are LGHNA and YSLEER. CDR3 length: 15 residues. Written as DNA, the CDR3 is TGCGCCAGCAGCCAAGTCCCAGGAATGAACACTGAAGCTTTCTTT. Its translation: CASSQVPGMNTEAFF.

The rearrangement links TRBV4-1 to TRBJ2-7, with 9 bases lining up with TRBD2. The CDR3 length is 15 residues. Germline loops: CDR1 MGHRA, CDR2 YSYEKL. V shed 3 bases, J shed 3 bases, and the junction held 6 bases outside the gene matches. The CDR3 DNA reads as TGCGCCAGCAGCCAGTCTAGCGGGGCAGTCTACGAGCAGTACTTC. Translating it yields CASSQSSGAVYEQYF.

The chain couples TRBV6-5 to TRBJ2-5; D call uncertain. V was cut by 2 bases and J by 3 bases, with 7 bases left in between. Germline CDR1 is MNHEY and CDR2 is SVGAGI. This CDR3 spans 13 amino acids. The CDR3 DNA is TGTGCCAGCAGTTACGGGGTAAAAGAGACCCAGTACTTC. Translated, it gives CASSYGVKETQYF.

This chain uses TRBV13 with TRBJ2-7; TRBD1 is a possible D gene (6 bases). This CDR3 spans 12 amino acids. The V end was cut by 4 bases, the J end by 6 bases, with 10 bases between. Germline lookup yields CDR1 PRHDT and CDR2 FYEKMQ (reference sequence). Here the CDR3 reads CASSWFRGEQYF. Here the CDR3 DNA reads TGTGCCAGCAGCTGGTTCAGGGGCGAGCAGTACTTC.

CDR3 amino acids: CASSEISDYGYTF. CDR3 sequence (DNA): TGTGCCTCCAGCGAGATTTCGGACTATGGCTACACCTTC. The V call is TRBV10-3, the J call TRBJ1-2; D gene uncertain. Germline V lookup: CDR1 ENHRY, CDR2 SYGVKD. The CDR3 runs to 13 residues. Deletions cut 11 bases from V and 3 bases from J, with 16 bases between.

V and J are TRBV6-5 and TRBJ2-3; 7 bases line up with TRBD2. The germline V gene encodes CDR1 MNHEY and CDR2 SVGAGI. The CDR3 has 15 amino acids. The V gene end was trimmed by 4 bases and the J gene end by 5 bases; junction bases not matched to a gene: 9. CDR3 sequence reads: CASSLGLSTLDTQYF. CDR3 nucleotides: TGTGCCAGCAGTTTGGGACTATCTACCCTAGATACGCAGTATTTT.

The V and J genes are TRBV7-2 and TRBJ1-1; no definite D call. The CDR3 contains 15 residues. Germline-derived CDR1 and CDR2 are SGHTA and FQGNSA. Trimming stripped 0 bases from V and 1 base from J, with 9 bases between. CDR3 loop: CASSLAPTANTEAFF. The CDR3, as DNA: TGTGCCAGCAGCTTAGCGCCCACAGCGAACACTGAAGCTTTCTTT.

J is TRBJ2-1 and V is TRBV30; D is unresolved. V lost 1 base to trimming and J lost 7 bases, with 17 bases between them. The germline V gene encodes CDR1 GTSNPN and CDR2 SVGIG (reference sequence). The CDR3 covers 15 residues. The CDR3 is CAWSALPKGWNEQFF. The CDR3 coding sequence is TGTGCCTGGAGTGCACTCCCGAAAGGGTGGAATGAGCAGTTCTTC.

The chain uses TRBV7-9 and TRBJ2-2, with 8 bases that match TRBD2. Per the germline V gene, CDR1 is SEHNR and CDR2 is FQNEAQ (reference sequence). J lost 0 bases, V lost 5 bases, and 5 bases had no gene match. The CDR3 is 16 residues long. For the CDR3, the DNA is TGTGCCAGCAGCCTACGAGCGGGAGCGAACACCGGGGAGCTGTTTTTT. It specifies CASSLRAGANTGELFF.

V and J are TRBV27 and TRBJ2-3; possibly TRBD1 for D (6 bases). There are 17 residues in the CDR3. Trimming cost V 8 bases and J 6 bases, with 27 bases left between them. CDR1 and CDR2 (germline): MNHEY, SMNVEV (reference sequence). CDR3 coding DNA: TGTGCCAGCTTACTACGAGGAAGTAGGGGGTCCTCGGATACGCAGTATTTT. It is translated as CASLLRGSRGSSDTQYF.

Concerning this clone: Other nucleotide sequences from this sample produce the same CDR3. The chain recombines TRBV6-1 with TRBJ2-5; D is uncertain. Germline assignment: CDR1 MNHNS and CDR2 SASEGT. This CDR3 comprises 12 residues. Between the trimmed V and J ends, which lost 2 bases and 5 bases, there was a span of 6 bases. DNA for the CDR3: TGTGCCAGCAGTGAATTAGGGGAGACCCAGTACTTC. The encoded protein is CASSELGETQYF.

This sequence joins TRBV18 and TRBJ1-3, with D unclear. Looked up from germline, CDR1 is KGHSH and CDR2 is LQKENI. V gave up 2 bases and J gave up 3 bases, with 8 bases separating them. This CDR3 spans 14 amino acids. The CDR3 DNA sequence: TGTGCCAGCTCACCAGGGAACAATGGAAACACCATATATTTT. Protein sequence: CASSPGNNGNTIYF.

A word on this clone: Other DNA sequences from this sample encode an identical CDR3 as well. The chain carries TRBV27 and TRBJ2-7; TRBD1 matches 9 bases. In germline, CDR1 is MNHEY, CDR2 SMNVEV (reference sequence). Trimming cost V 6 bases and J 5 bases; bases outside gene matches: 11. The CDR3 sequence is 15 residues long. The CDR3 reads CASSPRRDRAHEQYF. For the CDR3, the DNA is TGTGCCAGCAGCCCAAGGCGGGACAGGGCTCACGAGCAGTACTTC.

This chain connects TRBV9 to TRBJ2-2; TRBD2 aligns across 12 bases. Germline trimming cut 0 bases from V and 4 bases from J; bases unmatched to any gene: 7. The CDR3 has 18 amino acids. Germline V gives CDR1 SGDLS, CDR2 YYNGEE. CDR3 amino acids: CASSVGLAGGRGTGELFF. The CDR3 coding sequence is TGTGCCAGCAGCGTAGGCCTAGCGGGAGGGCGGGGCACCGGGGAGCTGTTTTTT.

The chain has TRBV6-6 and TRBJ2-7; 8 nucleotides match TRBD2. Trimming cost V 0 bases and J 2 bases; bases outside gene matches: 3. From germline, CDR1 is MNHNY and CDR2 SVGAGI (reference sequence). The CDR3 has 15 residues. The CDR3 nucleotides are TGTGCCAGCAGTTACTCGGGCGGGGGGACCTACGAGCAGTACTTC. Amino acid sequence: CASSYSGGGTYEQYF.

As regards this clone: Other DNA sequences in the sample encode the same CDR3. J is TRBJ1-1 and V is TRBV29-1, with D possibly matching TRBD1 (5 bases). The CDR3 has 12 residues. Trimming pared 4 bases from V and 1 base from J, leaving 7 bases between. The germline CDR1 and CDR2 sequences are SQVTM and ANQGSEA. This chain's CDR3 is CSVVRGNTEAFF. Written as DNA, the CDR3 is TGCAGCGTTGTTAGGGGGAACACTGAAGCTTTCTTT.

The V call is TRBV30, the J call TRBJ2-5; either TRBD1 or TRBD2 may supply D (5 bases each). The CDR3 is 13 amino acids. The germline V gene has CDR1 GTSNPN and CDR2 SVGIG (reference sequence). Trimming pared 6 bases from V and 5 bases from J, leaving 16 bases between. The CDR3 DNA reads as TGTGCCTGCCTCACCGGGACCGGGGAGACCCAGTACTTC. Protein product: CACLTGTGETQYF. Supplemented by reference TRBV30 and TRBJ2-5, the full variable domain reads SQTIHQWPATLVQPVGSPLSLECTVEGTSNPNLYWYRQAAGRGLQLLFYSVGIGQISSEVPQNLSASRPQDRQFILSSKKLLLSDSGFYLCACLTGTGETQYFGPGTRLLVL.

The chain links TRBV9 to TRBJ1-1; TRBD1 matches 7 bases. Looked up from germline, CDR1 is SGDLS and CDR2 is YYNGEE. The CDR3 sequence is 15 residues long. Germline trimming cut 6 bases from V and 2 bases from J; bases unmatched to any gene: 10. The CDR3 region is CASTIGTASNTEAFF. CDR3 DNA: TGTGCCAGCACCATTGGGACAGCCTCAAACACTGAAGCTTTCTTT. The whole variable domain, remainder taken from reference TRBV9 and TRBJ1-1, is DSGVTQTPKHLITATGQRVTLRCSPRSGDLSVYWYQQSLDQGLQFLIQYYNGEERAKGNILERFSAQQFPDLHSELNLSSLELGDSALYFCASTIGTASNTEAFFGQGTRLTVV.

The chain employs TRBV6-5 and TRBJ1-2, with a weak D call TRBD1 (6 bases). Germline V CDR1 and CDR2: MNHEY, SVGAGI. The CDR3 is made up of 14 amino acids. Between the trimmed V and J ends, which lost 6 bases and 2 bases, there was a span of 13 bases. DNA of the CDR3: TGTGCCAGCAGAGCGACAGGCGCCAACTATGGCTACACCTTC. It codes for CASRATGANYGYTF.

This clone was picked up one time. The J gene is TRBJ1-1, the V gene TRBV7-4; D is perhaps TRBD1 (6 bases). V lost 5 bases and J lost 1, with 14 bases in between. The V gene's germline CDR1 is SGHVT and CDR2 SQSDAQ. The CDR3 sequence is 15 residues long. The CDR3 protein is CASSKEAGENTEAFF. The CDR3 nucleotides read TGTGCCAGCAGCAAAGAGGCAGGGGAGAACACTGAAGCTTTCTTT.

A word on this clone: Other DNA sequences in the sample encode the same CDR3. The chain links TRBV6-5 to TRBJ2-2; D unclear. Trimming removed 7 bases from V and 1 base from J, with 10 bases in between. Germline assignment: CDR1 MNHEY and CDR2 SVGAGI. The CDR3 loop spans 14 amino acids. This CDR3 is CASKTPQNTGELFF. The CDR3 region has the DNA TGTGCCAGCAAGACTCCACAGAACACCGGGGAGCTGTTTTTT.

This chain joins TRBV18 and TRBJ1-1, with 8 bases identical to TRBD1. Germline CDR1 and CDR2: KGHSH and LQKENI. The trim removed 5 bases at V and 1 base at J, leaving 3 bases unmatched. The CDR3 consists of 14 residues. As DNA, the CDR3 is TGTGCCAGCTCAAACGACAGGGGGAACACTGAAGCTTTCTTT. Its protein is CASSNDRGNTEAFF.

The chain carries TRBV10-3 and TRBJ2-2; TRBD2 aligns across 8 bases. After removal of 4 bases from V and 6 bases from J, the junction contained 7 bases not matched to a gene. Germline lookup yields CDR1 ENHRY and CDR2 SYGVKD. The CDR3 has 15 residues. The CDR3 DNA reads TGTGCCATCAGTGCGAGCGGGGGAGGTTCCGGGGAGCTGTTTTTT. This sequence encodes CAISASGGGSGELFF.

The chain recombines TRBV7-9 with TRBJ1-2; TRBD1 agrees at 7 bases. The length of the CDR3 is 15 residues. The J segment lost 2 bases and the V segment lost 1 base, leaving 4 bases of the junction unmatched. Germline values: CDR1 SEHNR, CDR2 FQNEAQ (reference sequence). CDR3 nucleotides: TGTGCCAGCAGCTTAGAAAAGGGGGCGAACTATGGCTACACCTTC. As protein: CASSLEKGANYGYTF.